The 32 T cell receptor beta chains in this list originate from one sample, sequenced in a study of tumor and adjacent non-tumor tissue in lung cancer. The library came from three nested PCR rounds adapted from ARM-PCR protocols. TCRdb used MiXCR to reprocess the multiplex PCR reads, holding one entry per CDR3 protein. The data show about 200,000 distinct CDR3 sequences, 71% seen once. No cell sorting was done before RNA was extracted from the tissue. The material sequenced was lung tumor tissue. The receptors were gathered from a man aged 60-69 years with non-small cell lung cancer.

This clonotype has just a few counts. The genes are TRBV24-1 and TRBJ2-1, with 10 bases identical to TRBD2. With 1 base clipped from V and 7 bases from J, the junction kept 3 bases outside the gene matches. Germline V gives CDR1 KGHDR, CDR2 SFDVKD. The CDR3 extends over 15 amino acids. The CDR3 loop is CATSDFQRGGNEQFF. The CDR3 coding sequence is TGTGCCACCAGTGATTTTCAGCGGGGGGGAAATGAGCAGTTCTTC.

The chain uses TRBV11-3 and TRBJ1-1; TRBD1 might be the D (6 bases). V lost 8 bases and J 2 bases, leaving 12 bases between the germline ends. Per germline, CDR1 SGHNT and CDR2 YENEEA. This CDR3 is built from 13 residues. This chain's CDR3 is CASVKTGNTEAFF. In DNA, the CDR3 is TGTGCCAGCGTGAAGACAGGAAACACTGAAGCTTTCTTT.

The chain links TRBV12-3 or TRBV12-4 to TRBJ2-5; tentatively, D is TRBD2 (6 bases). The CDR3 is made up of 13 amino acids. V was pared by 6 bases and J by 4 bases, with 12 bases between. CDR3 sequence (DNA): TGTGCCAGCAGACCTAGCGTAGCAGAGACCCAGTACTTC. Translating it yields CASRPSVAETQYF.

About this clonotype: A much larger clone differs by one base, so this may be a read error. The gene calls are TRBV29-1 and TRBJ1-5; D not resolved. There are 13 residues in the CDR3. Germline V gene lookup returns CDR1 SQVTM and CDR2 ANQGSEA. The CDR3 coding sequence is TGCAGCGTTGCAACGGGGAGCAGTCAGCCCCAGCATTTT. It yields the protein CSVATGSSQPQHF.

This chain joins TRBV18 and TRBJ1-5; the D is unclear. Trimming took 6 bases from V and 4 from J, leaving 10 bases between them. The V gene's germline CDR1 is KGHSH and CDR2 LQKENI. CDR3 length: 13 amino acids. DNA of the CDR3: TGTGCCAGCTCCCCAGATCGGAATCAGCCCCAGCATTTT. Translating gives CASSPDRNQPQHF.

A note on this clonotype: This CDR3 is missing its conserved last phenylalanine or tryptophan, likely due to a read error. This chain connects TRBV11-2 to TRBJ1-1, with D possibly TRBD1 on 6 matching bases. The CDR3 runs to 18 residues. The germline CDR1 and CDR2 sequences are SGHAT and FQNNGV. V lost 1 base to trimming and J lost 1 base, with 19 bases between them. CDR3 sequence: CASSLVVRDKWANTEAFY. The CDR3 DNA reads as TGTGCCAGCAGCTTAGTCGTCCGGGACAAATGGGCGAACACTGAAGCTTTCTAT.

The V and J genes are TRBV6-2 or TRBV6-3 and TRBJ1-1; 9 nucleotides align to TRBD1. The J segment lost 4 bases and the V segment lost 2 bases, leaving 11 bases of the junction unmatched. Germline V gene lookup returns CDR1 MNHEY and CDR2 SVGEGT. The CDR3 loop spans 17 amino acids. CDR3: CASSYSGTGLVGTEAFF. CDR3 DNA sequence: TGTGCCAGCAGTTACAGTGGGACAGGGCTGGTCGGCACTGAAGCTTTCTTT.

A remark on this clonotype: It is likely a read error, because the conserved phenylalanine at the end of the CDR3 is missing. The chain is built from TRBV12-3 or TRBV12-4 and TRBJ2-1; the match to TRBD2 covers 13 bases. CDR3 length equals 17 residues. The CDR3 bases are TGTACCAGCAGTCCCTCGAGGGGACTAGCGGGACGCAATGAGCAGTTCTTA. Protein: CTSSPSRGLAGRNEQFL.

On this clonotype: Relative to the germline gene, one junction end is altered; a read error may explain this. The chain uses TRBV20-1 and TRBJ2-7; D is ambiguous. This CDR3 is built from 13 residues. Germline V CDR1 and CDR2: DFQATT, SNEGSKA (reference sequence). CDR3 sequence: CSAREERPYVQYF. CDR3 coding DNA: TGCAGTGCTAGAGAAGAGAGACCCTACGTGCAGTACTTC.

As regards this clonotype: At one end the junction does not follow the germline gene, possibly because of a read error. The chain employs TRBV11-1 and TRBJ2-1; tentatively, D is TRBD2 (7 bases). The germline V gene encodes CDR1 SGHAT and CDR2 FQDESV (reference sequence). This CDR3 is built from 15 residues. As DNA, the CDR3 is TGCGCCAGCGTCTCTTTAGGGGGGGAGAAAAATGAGCAGTTCTTC. It codes for CASVSLGGEKNEQFF.

Worth noting for this clonotype: The junction shows a germline mismatch at one end, possibly a read error. The chain joins TRBV20-1 to TRBJ1-5, with TRBD1 identical over 9 bases. CDR1 is DFQATT, CDR2 SNEGSKA, per germline (reference sequence). The CDR3 runs 14 residues. The DNA for the CDR3 is TGCAGTGTCCCGGACAGGGGTGGCAATCAACCCCAGCTTTTT. Its translation is CSVPDRGGNQPQLF.

Remarks on this clonotype: Without the conserved terminal phenylalanine or tryptophan, this CDR3 likely stems from a read error. V gene TRBV5-4 combines with J gene TRBJ1-1; tentatively, D is TRBD1 (6 bases). Trimming cost V 4 bases and J 6 bases, with 25 bases left between them. The CDR3 covers 17 residues. The germline gives CDR1 SGHNT, CDR2 YYREEE (reference sequence). This chain's CDR3 is CASSGGRDRGLAAEAFL. CDR3 nucleotides: TGTGCCAGCAGCGGCGGGAGGGATCGGGGGCTCGCCGCTGAAGCTTTCCTT.

Comments on this clonotype: A read error is likely, as this CDR3 ends without the conserved phenylalanine or tryptophan. This chain connects TRBV4-3 to TRBJ2-1; 9 positions match TRBD2. Germline CDR1 is LGHNA and CDR2 is YSLEER. CDR3 size: 15 residues. The CDR3 loop is CTSCQEASGMNEQFL. As DNA, the CDR3 is TGCACCAGCTGCCAAGAGGCTAGCGGGATGAATGAGCAGTTCTTA.

Worth noting for this clonotype: Because it lacks the conserved phenylalanine or tryptophan at the end, this CDR3 is likely a read error. J is TRBJ2-2 and V is TRBV11-3; D may correspond to TRBD1 or TRBD2 (6 bases each). Per germline, CDR1 SGHNT and CDR2 YENEEA. The V gene lost 9 bases and the J gene lost 3 bases, with 23 bases spanning the gap. The CDR3 has 17 amino acids. CDR3 sequence reads: CARSPAGGGTYTGELFI. The CDR3 bases are TGTGCCAGGAGCCCAGCCGGAGGGGGTACTTACACCGGGGAGCTGTTTATT.

On this clonotype itself: Given a much more abundant clone one base away, this may be a read error. The chain has TRBV20-1 and TRBJ2-2, with a tentative D call TRBD2 (7 bases). CDR1 is DFQATT and CDR2 is SNEGSKA in the germline V gene (reference sequence). V lost 1 base to trimming and J lost 5 bases, with 14 bases between them. The CDR3 consists of 15 residues. The CDR3 region has the DNA TGCAGTGCTAGAGTGGGACGGGGGGCAACCGGGGAGCTGTTTTTT. Encoded protein: CSARVGRGATGELFF.

In the case of this clonotype: The junction departs from germline at one end; a sequencing error may be responsible. The V and J genes are TRBV11-2 and TRBJ2-7, with D tentatively TRBD1 (5 bases). Germline CDR1 is SGHAT and CDR2 is FQNNGV. The CDR3 covers 13 residues. The CDR3 DNA is TGTGACAGCAGCCAGGGTCCAGGCTACAAGCAGTACTTC. The encoded protein is CDSSQGPGYKQYF.

On this clonotype: Given a much more abundant clone one base away, this may be a read error. V usage is TRBV5-1 and J usage is TRBJ2-7, with D perhaps matching TRBD2 (6 bases). Germline-derived CDR1 and CDR2 are SGHRS and YFSETQ. V lost 9 bases and J 4 bases, leaving 11 bases between the germline ends. There are 11 residues in the CDR3. CDR3 protein: CANSEGYEQYF. CDR3 sequence (DNA): TGCGCCAACTCGGAGGGATACGAGCAGTACTTC.

Notes on this clonotype: One end of the junction does not line up with germline, which may come from a read error. The gene calls are TRBV6-5 and TRBJ2-7; D is tentatively TRBD1 or TRBD2 (5 bases each). This CDR3 comprises 15 residues. Germline loops: CDR1 MNHEY, CDR2 SVGAGI. The CDR3 nucleotides are TGTGCTAACGGCAATGGGGGAGTCACTCGCTACGAGCAGAACTTC. Amino acids: CANGNGGVTRYEQNF.

This clonotype appeared a few times. The chain couples TRBV6-6 to TRBJ2-7; D might be TRBD2 (5 bases). This CDR3 has 14 amino acids. The germline V gene has CDR1 MNHNY and CDR2 SVGAGI (reference sequence). Deletions cut 10 bases from V and 2 bases from J, with 18 bases between. This chain's CDR3 is CATGPGKGTYEQYF. In nucleotides, the CDR3 is TGTGCCACAGGTCCGGGAAAAGGGACCTACGAGCAGTACTTC.

To note about this clonotype: A much larger clonotype is one base distant, so this may be a read error. This chain links TRBV20-1 with TRBJ2-5; 12 bases are shared with TRBD2. CDR1 is DFQATT and CDR2 is SNEGSKA in the germline V gene (reference sequence). This CDR3 contains 16 residues. The CDR3 is CSVRDQRTSGTETQYF. The CDR3 DNA follows: TGCAGTGTTAGAGATCAAAGGACTAGCGGGACGGAGACCCAGTACTTC.

This clonotype was seen once. The junction and the germline gene differ at one end; a read error may be behind it. The V and J genes are TRBV11-2 and TRBJ2-7, with D hard to call. The CDR3 covers 12 residues. Germline values: CDR1 SGHAT, CDR2 FQNNGV. Here the CDR3 reads CASSPPFGEHYF. The CDR3 DNA is TGTGCCAGTAGCCCCCCCTTCGGCGAGCACTACTTC.

A remark on this clonotype: One junction end disagrees with the germline gene, perhaps due to a read error. The CDR3 DNA reads as TGCAGTGCTAGGAAAGGGGAGAACGAACAGTACTTC. As protein: CSARKGENEQYF. The chain joins TRBV20-1 to TRBJ2-7; D may match TRBD1 or TRBD2 (5 bases each). This CDR3 contains 12 residues. CDR1 DFQATT and CDR2 SNEGSKA come from the germline V gene (reference sequence).

This clonotype was picked up many times. This chain connects TRBV11-2 to TRBJ2-3, with a weak D call TRBD2 (7 bases). V gave up 2 bases and J gave up 10 bases, with 10 bases separating them. This CDR3 spans 12 amino acids. The germline gives CDR1 SGHAT, CDR2 FQNNGV. The CDR3 spells CASSLPGGPQYF. CDR3 nucleotide sequence: TGTGCCAGCAGCTTACCCGGGGGGCCGCAGTATTTT. Variable domain in full (rest from reference TRBV11-2 and TRBJ2-3): EAGVAQSPRYKIIEKRQSVAFWCNPISGHATLYWYQQILGQGPKLLIQFQNNGVVDDSQLPKDRFSAERLKGVDSTLKIQPAKLEDSAVYLCASSLPGGPQYFGPGTRLTVL.

To note about this clonotype: This clone may be a read error of a much larger clone one base away. The chain is built from TRBV29-1 and TRBJ2-3, with D tentatively TRBD2 (6 bases). The CDR3 spans 12 residues. Germline V gene data show CDR1 as SQVTM and CDR2 as ANQGSEA. This CDR3 is CSIDAGTDTQYF. The CDR3 nucleotides are TGCAGCATTGACGCGGGGACAGATACGCAGTATTTT.

Notes on this clonotype: The junction departs from germline at one end; a sequencing error may be responsible. The rearrangement links TRBV7-9 to TRBJ1-1; no clear D gene. The CDR3 totals 13 residues. Germline values: CDR1 SEHNR, CDR2 FQNEAQ (reference sequence). Written as DNA, the CDR3 is TGTGCCATCAGCTTATCGGGGAACACTGAAGCTCTCTTT. Protein sequence: CAISLSGNTEALF. Full variable domain (rest looked up from reference TRBV7-9 and TRBJ1-1): DTGVSQNPRHKITKRGQNVTFRCDPISEHNRLYWYRQTLGQGPEFLTYFQNEAQLEKSRLLSDRFSAERPKGSFSTLEIQRTEQGDSAMYLCAISLSGNTEALFGQGTRLTVV.

Concerning this clonotype: This may come from a read error, since a much larger clone is one base off. The CDR3 DNA sequence: TGCGCCAGCAGCCAAGTGTTTAAGAATGAGCAGTTCTTC. Translated: CASSQVFKNEQFF. The rearrangement links TRBV4-3 to TRBJ2-1; D is uncertain. The germline gives CDR1 LGHNA, CDR2 YSLEER. Trimming stripped 1 base from V and 7 bases from J, with 8 bases between. The CDR3 sequence is 13 residues long.

As to this clonotype: The junction does not match germline at one end; this may be a read error. This chain joins TRBV20-1 and TRBJ2-2; 11 nucleotides match TRBD2. The length of the CDR3 is 17 residues. The V gene's germline CDR1 is DFQATT and CDR2 SNEGSKA (reference sequence). Here the CDR3 reads CSASDLSGRAGTGELFF. The CDR3 nucleotides read TGCAGTGCTAGTGATCTTAGCGGGAGGGCCGGGACCGGGGAGTTGTTTTTT.

On this clonotype itself: Just one base apart from a much larger clone, this may be a read error. The V and J genes are TRBV6-2 or TRBV6-3 and TRBJ2-3; D perhaps matches TRBD1 (6 bases). Germline V gives CDR1 MNHEY, CDR2 SVGEGT. V shed 5 bases and J shed 2 bases, with 20 bases lying between them. The CDR3 sequence is 17 residues long. The CDR3 loop is CASSIFDRFEDTDTQYF. CDR3 nucleotide sequence: TGTGCCAGCAGTATCTTCGACAGGTTCGAAGACACAGATACGCAGTATTTT.

In regard to this clonotype: Sequence at one end of the junction differs from germline and may be a read error. J is TRBJ1-5 and V is TRBV4-1; 9 bases match TRBD1. Germline V gives CDR1 MGHRA, CDR2 YSYEKL. This CDR3 has 16 amino acids. In nucleotides, the CDR3 is TGCGCCAGCAACCAAGCGCTAGGACAGGGGAATCAGCCCCAGCATTTT. As protein: CASNQALGQGNQPQHF.

For this clonotype: A much bigger clone sits one base away, suggesting this may be a read error. This chain connects TRBV11-1 to TRBJ2-7; 8 bases line up with TRBD2. The CDR3 spans 14 residues. J was trimmed by 6 bases and V by 5 bases; bases with no gene match: 9. Germline CDR1 reads SGHAT; CDR2 reads FQDESV (reference sequence). Here the CDR3 reads CASSEGLVGVEQYF. As DNA, the CDR3 is TGTGCCAGCAGCGAGGGACTAGTGGGGGTCGAGCAGTACTTC.

About this clonotype itself: The junction and the germline gene differ at one end; a read error may be behind it. The rearrangement links TRBV6-2 or TRBV6-3 to TRBJ2-1, with TRBD2 identical over 9 bases. This CDR3 is built from 15 residues. CDR1 is MNHEY, CDR2 SVGEGT, per germline. Written as DNA, the CDR3 is TGTGCCAACACCCTTAGCGGGAGCTCCTACAATGACCAGTTCTTC. It is translated as CANTLSGSSYNDQFF.

The DNA for the CDR3 is TGCGCCAGCAGCCTTGGGGTCGGTGGCGAGCAGTACTTC. Translation gives CASSLGVGGEQYF. The rearrangement links TRBV5-1 to TRBJ2-7; D unresolved. CDR3 length: 13 amino acids. Germline CDR1 reads SGHRS; CDR2 reads YFSETQ. Trimming stripped 4 bases from V and 6 bases from J, with 14 bases between.